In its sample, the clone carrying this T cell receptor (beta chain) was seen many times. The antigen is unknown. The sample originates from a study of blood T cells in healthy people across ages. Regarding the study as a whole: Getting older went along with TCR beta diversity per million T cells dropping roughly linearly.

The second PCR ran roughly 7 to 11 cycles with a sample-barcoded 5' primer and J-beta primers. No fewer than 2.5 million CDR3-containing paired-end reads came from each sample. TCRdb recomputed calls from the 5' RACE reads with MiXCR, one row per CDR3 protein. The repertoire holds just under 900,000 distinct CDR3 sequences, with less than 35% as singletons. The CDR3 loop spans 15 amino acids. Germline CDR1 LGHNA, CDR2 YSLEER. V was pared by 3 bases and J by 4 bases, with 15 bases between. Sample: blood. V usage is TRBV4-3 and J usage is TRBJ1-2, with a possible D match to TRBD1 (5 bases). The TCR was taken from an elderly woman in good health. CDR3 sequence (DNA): TGCGCCAGCAGCCAGGGGCCGGGAATTGCCTATGGCTACACCTTC. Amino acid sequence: CASSQGPGIAYGYTF.